Sequencing of this T cell receptor beta chain was carried out in a study of cytomegalovirus exposure and HLA in healthy donors. Findings of the study overall: Beyond CMV serostatus, there was no information to go on about immune exposure.

In its sample, this clone was seen once. Antigen specificity is unknown. PCR primers comprised 60 Vbeta and 13 Jbeta primers. Method: immunoSEQ multiplex PCR; TCRdb's copy keeps in-frame clones and lacks some. This sample has about 180,000 clones; approximately 80% occur once, and the top ten carry more than 0.95%. From germline, CDR1 is SEHNR and CDR2 FQNEAQ (reference sequence). V was pared by 3 bases and J by 6 bases, with 8 bases of the junction left unmatched. This CDR3 contains 16 residues. V and J are TRBV7-9 and TRBJ2-3; 11 positions match TRBD2. This receptor was taken from a girl aged 2 to 10 in good health and CMV-seropositive. The material sequenced was PBMCs. CDR3 bases: TGTGCCAGCAGCTTCTTAGCGGGAGGGCCCATGGATACGCAGTATTTT. Encoded protein: CASSFLAGGPMDTQYF.